This TCR beta chain was recovered during a study of PD-1 blockade in classical Hodgkin lymphoma. Study observations and caveats: Patients with a complete response exhibited baseline diversity comparable to newly diagnosed patients. Newly diagnosed patients reportedly trailed healthy donors in baseline TCR diversity.

Profiling relied on immunoSEQ multiplex PCR, and the TCRdb table lists in-frame clones only, not all of them. The sample records some 20,000 clones, 71% being singletons. With no exception, relapse followed autologous stem cell transplantation in all patients, and brentuximab vedotin exposure varied. Points on this clone: Its antigen remains unidentified.

This receptor was taken from a human donor with classical Hodgkin lymphoma. The material sequenced was peripheral blood mononuclear cells (PBMCs), taken at baseline.

As DNA, the CDR3 is TGTGCCAGCAGCTTAGGACAGGGACAGGGGATTGAGCAGTTCTTC. Amino acid sequence: CASSLGQGQGIEQFF. V is TRBV7-7 and J is TRBJ2-1; 10 nucleotides align to TRBD1. V gave up 1 base and J gave up 9 bases; unmatched junction bases: 6. Germline loops: CDR1 SSHAT, CDR2 FNYEAQ (reference sequence). The CDR3 is 15 residues long.